Shown below are 31 T cell receptor beta chains from a single sample sequenced in a study of blood T cells in healthy people across ages. Primers used in a second PCR of roughly 6 to 11 cycles were a sample-barcoded 5' primer and a J-beta primer mix. TCRdb passed the 5' RACE reads through MiXCR, listing each CDR3 protein once. The top ten hold under 25% of the sample, which has around 710,000 distinct CDR3 sequences, roughly 45% seen once. Sequenced input: blood. These receptors were obtained from a woman aged 60 to 75 in good health.

In its sample, this clonotype was seen many times. A much larger clone lies a single base off, so this may be a read error. CDR3 sequence (DNA): TGTGCCAGAGCACAGGGGGAGACCCAGTACTTC. Translating gives CARAQGETQYF. The chain has TRBV24-1 and TRBJ2-5, with TRBD1 matching over 7 bases. The germline V gene encodes CDR1 KGHDR and CDR2 SFDVKD. J was trimmed by 5 bases and V by 11 bases; bases with no gene match: 4. The CDR3 extends over 11 amino acids.

This clonotype was counted only a few times. The chain combines TRBV20-1 with TRBJ2-5; either TRBD1 or TRBD2 may fit D (5 bases each). Germline values: CDR1 DFQATT, CDR2 SNEGSKA (reference sequence). V lost 3 bases and J 1 base, leaving 15 bases between the germline ends. This CDR3 region has 15 residues. CDR3 nucleotide sequence: TGCAGTGCTAGCGGGTCCCCGGGGCCCCAAGAGACCCAGTACTTC. Protein sequence: CSASGSPGPQETQYF.

This rearrangement joins TRBV2 to TRBJ2-1; maybe TRBD2 (5 bases). The V gene's germline CDR1 is SNHLY and CDR2 FYNNEI. The CDR3 sequence is 14 residues long. Trimming took off 7 bases at V and 6 bases at J, with 16 bases between the two ends. CDR3 sequence reads: CASNSYIEGNEQFF. Written as DNA, the CDR3 is TGTGCCAGCAACAGCTATATTGAGGGCAATGAGCAGTTCTTC. The full variable domain, in which reference TRBV2 and TRBJ2-1 provide the parts outside the CDR3, is EPEVTQTPSHQVTQMGQEVILRCVPISNHLYFYWYRQILGQKVEFLVSFYNNEISEKSEIFDDQFSVERPDGSNFTLKIRSTKLEDSAMYFCASNSYIEGNEQFFGPGTRLTVL.

The chain is built from TRBV3-1 and TRBJ2-1, with 13 nucleotides matching TRBD2. V lost 0 bases, J lost 3 bases, and 2 bases stayed unmatched. CDR1 and CDR2 from the germline V gene are LGHDT and YNNKEL (reference sequence). The CDR3 is 17 residues long. The CDR3 DNA reads TGTGCCAGCAGCCAAGATACTAGCGGGGGGGTCTACAATGAGCAGTTCTTC. Its translation is CASSQDTSGGVYNEQFF.

This clonotype was counted between two and nine times. This sequence joins TRBV9 and TRBJ2-7, with D tentatively TRBD2 (7 bases). The CDR3 has 16 residues. Germline CDR1 reads SGDLS; CDR2 reads YYNGEE. V lost 1 base and J 1 base, leaving 15 bases between the germline ends. The CDR3 here is CASSVSGGAPSYEQYF. As DNA, the CDR3 is TGTGCCAGCAGCGTAAGTGGGGGGGCTCCGTCCTACGAGCAGTACTTC.

This clonotype was seen only a few times. This sequence joins TRBV12-3 or TRBV12-4 and TRBJ2-1; D is perhaps TRBD1 (5 bases). V was clipped by 7 bases and J by 7 bases, with 14 bases between them. CDR3 size: 13 residues. CDR3 DNA sequence: TGTGCCAGCACCAAAGGGGCTATGAATGAGCAGTTCTTC. It translates to CASTKGAMNEQFF.

This clonotype was observed many times. This rearrangement joins TRBV2 to TRBJ2-1; 7 bases map to TRBD2. The CDR3 covers 15 residues. Germline V gene sequence: CDR1 SNHLY, CDR2 FYNNEI. V dropped 1 base and J dropped 0; count of bases not matched to a gene: 0. For the CDR3, the DNA is TGTGCCAGCAGTGAAGGGGACTACTCCTACAATGAGCAGTTCTTC. The encoded protein is CASSEGDYSYNEQFF.

This clonotype was observed a handful of times. The chain joins TRBV11-2 to TRBJ2-1; 8 nucleotides agree with TRBD2. Trimming removed 5 bases from V and 7 bases from J; junction bases left unmatched: 16. This CDR3 region has 17 residues. Germline CDR1 reads SGHAT; CDR2 reads FQNNGV. CDR3 DNA sequence: TGTGCCAGCAGCCTCGATGGGATAGGGACTAGTGGGAATGAGCAGTTCTTC. Translating gives CASSLDGIGTSGNEQFF.

The chain uses TRBV27 and TRBJ2-7; TRBD1 is a possible D gene (5 bases). V was pared by 4 bases and J by 6 bases, with 13 bases between. Germline V gene sequence: CDR1 MNHEY, CDR2 SMNVEV (reference sequence). The CDR3 extends over 13 amino acids. The chain's CDR3 is CASSYSGASEQYF. CDR3 DNA sequence: TGTGCCAGCAGTTACTCTGGGGCGAGCGAGCAGTACTTC.

Concerning this clonotype itself: This may be a read error, as it is one base from a much larger clone. This chain links TRBV4-2 with TRBJ2-3; D is perhaps TRBD2 (6 bases). V shed 5 bases and J shed 2 bases, with 14 bases lying between them. This CDR3 spans 15 amino acids. Germline loops: CDR1 LGHNA, CDR2 YNFKEQ. CDR3 protein: CASSSHSGATDTQYF. The CDR3 DNA follows: TGTGCCAGCAGCTCCCATAGCGGAGCCACAGATACGCAGTATTTT.

A few counts support this clonotype. This chain joins TRBV5-5 and TRBJ2-1; maybe TRBD1 (6 bases). The CDR3 length is 15 residues. The V end lost 2 bases, the J end lost 2 bases, and 11 bases lay between the germline ends. Germline V gives CDR1 SGHKS, CDR2 YYEKEE (reference sequence). The CDR3: CASSFGGPAYNEQFF. The CDR3 nucleotides are TGTGCCAGCAGCTTTGGGGGCCCAGCCTACAATGAGCAGTTCTTC. Looking up the rest from reference TRBV5-5 and TRBJ2-1 gives the full variable domain: DAGVTQSPTHLIKTRGQQVTLRCSPISGHKSVSWYQQVLGQGPQFIFQYYEKEERGRGNFPDRFSARQFPNYSSELNVNALLLGDSALYLCASSFGGPAYNEQFFGPGTRLTVL.

This clonotype was seen a handful of times. The rearrangement links TRBV25-1 to TRBJ1-6; D is undetermined. V gave up 0 bases and J gave up 8 bases, with 8 bases separating them. CDR3 size: 14 residues. Germline V gene sequence: CDR1 MGHDK, CDR2 SYGVNS. The CDR3 sequence is CASSEYGKDSPLHF. CDR3 DNA sequence: TGTGCCAGCAGTGAATATGGGAAGGATTCACCCCTCCACTTT. The full variable domain, rest sourced from reference TRBV25-1 and TRBJ1-6, is EADIYQTPRYLVIGTGKKITLECSQTMGHDKMYWYQQDPGMELHLIHYSYGVNSTEKGDLSSESTVSRIRTEHFPLTLESARPSHTSQYLCASSEYGKDSPLHFGNGTRLTVT.

The chain couples TRBV20-1 to TRBJ1-2; D not certain. From germline, CDR1 is DFQATT and CDR2 SNEGSKA (reference sequence). This CDR3 has 15 residues. Between the trimmed V and J ends, which lost 0 bases and 8 bases, there was a span of 19 bases. CDR3 DNA: TGCAGTGCTAGAGATGCTGCTGGGCTGAGTAGAGGCTACACCTTC. It yields the protein CSARDAAGLSRGYTF.

As for this clonotype: A single base separates this from a much larger clone, so it may be a read error. V and J are TRBV29-1 and TRBJ2-5; no reliable D call. The J call may be faulty, since TRBJ2-7 better matches the DNA end. There are 12 residues in the CDR3. Germline CDR1 and CDR2: SQVTM and ANQGSEA. CDR3 residues: CSVEDAVGEQYF. As DNA, the CDR3 is TGCAGCGTTGAAGATGCAGTGGGCGAGCAGTACTTC.

This clonotype has just a few counts. The V and J genes are TRBV7-3 and TRBJ2-1; perhaps TRBD1 as D (6 bases). This CDR3 spans 14 amino acids. Deletions cut 5 bases from V and 1 base from J, with 9 bases between. Germline CDR1 is SGHTA and CDR2 is FQGTGA. The CDR3 loop is CASSRQASYNEQFF. CDR3 sequence (DNA): TGTGCCAGCAGCCGACAGGCTTCCTACAATGAGCAGTTCTTC.

This clonotype has only one observation. The chain links TRBV21-1 to TRBJ2-7; the table's D call TRBD2 went unverified against the DNA. TRBV21-1 is flagged as a pseudogene. The CDR3 is 16 residues long. The CDR3 sequence: CASSKGGLAGSYEQYF. The CDR3 nucleotides read TGTGCCAGCAGCAAAGGGGGACTAGCGGGGTCCTACGAGCAGTACTTC.

This sequence joins TRBV7-2 and TRBJ2-7, with TRBD1 as a possible D gene (6 bases). TRBJ2-5 explains the end of the DNA better; the J call may be wrong. This CDR3 is built from 13 residues. Germline CDR1 reads SGHTA; CDR2 reads FQGNSA. The DNA of the CDR3 is TGTGCCAGCAGTTTCCAGGGGTGGGAGACCCAGTACTTC. Encoded protein: CASSFQGWETQYF.

In the case of this clonotype: Its ends do not fully match the called genes, so a read error is possible. The V call is TRBV3-1, the J call TRBJ2-7, with D unresolved. TRBJ2-4 explains the end of the DNA better; the J call may be wrong. From germline, CDR1 is LGHDT and CDR2 YNNKEL (reference sequence). This CDR3 comprises 15 residues. The CDR3: CTSSQGAPAKNIQYF. CDR3 DNA: TGTACCAGCAGCCAAGGTGCACCAGCCAAAAACATTCAGTACTTC.

The genes are TRBV12-3 or TRBV12-4 and TRBJ1-5, with no clear D. Deletions cut 6 bases from V and 1 base from J, with 13 bases between. This CDR3 spans 15 amino acids. Written as DNA, the CDR3 is TGTGCCAGCAGCTCCCAAAGCGGAAGCAATCAGCCCCAGCATTTT. Encoded protein: CASSSQSGSNQPQHF.

A remark on this clonotype: An end of the junction does not agree with germline; a read error may underlie this. The rearrangement uses TRBV7-9 and TRBJ2-1; no definite D call. This CDR3 region has 12 residues. CDR1 and CDR2 (germline): SEHNR, FQNEAQ (reference sequence). The CDR3 reads CASTLPAWEQFF. Written as DNA, the CDR3 is TGTGCCAGCACCTTACCCGCTTGGGAGCAGTTCTTC.

The table lists this clonotype with many counts. This chain joins TRBV2 and TRBJ1-5; no reliable D call. Germline V gives CDR1 SNHLY, CDR2 FYNNEI. The V end was cut by 6 bases, the J end by 2 bases, with 5 bases between. The CDR3 sequence is 12 residues long. DNA of the CDR3: TGTGCCAGCAGGACGGGCAATCAGCCCCAGCATTTT. Translation gives CASRTGNQPQHF.

The chain employs TRBV20-1 and TRBJ2-4; D unclear. The V end lost 5 bases, the J end lost 9 bases, and 11 bases lay between the germline ends. Germline CDR1 reads DFQATT; CDR2 reads SNEGSKA (reference sequence). CDR3 length equals 11 residues. The CDR3 spells CSALTSGIQYF. The CDR3, as DNA: TGCAGTGCTCTAACATCCGGCATTCAGTACTTC.

This clonotype has more than one count but fewer than ten. The chain joins TRBV3-1 to TRBJ1-2; perhaps TRBD1 as D (5 bases). In germline, CDR1 is LGHDT, CDR2 YNNKEL (reference sequence). Trimming took off 1 base at V and 2 bases at J, with 11 bases between the two ends. This CDR3 has 15 residues. The CDR3 loop reads CASSQGSGANYGYTF. The CDR3 nucleotides are TGTGCCAGCAGCCAAGGATCTGGGGCGAACTATGGCTACACCTTC.

The V and J genes are TRBV29-1 and TRBJ1-1; D call uncertain. CDR1 is SQVTM and CDR2 is ANQGSEA in the germline V gene. CDR3 size: 12 residues. Trimming took off 0 bases at V and 8 bases at J, with 10 bases between the two ends. CDR3 protein: CSVEDRVGEAFF. In DNA form, the CDR3 reads TGCAGCGTTGAAGATCGGGTTGGGGAAGCTTTCTTT.

The chain combines TRBV7-2 with TRBJ1-5, with 9 bases matching TRBD1. The CDR3 covers 16 residues. V lost 3 bases to trimming and J lost 6 bases; unmatched junction nucleotides: 9. The germline gives CDR1 SGHTA, CDR2 FQGNSA. This CDR3 reads CASSLGQGRMAQPQHF. In DNA form, the CDR3 reads TGTGCCAGCAGCTTGGGACAGGGACGGATGGCTCAGCCCCAGCATTTT.

CDR3 in amino acids: CSGTGGLDQPQHF. The CDR3 bases are TGCAGTGGGACAGGGGGGTTGGATCAGCCCCAGCATTTT. The chain recombines TRBV20-1 with TRBJ1-5, with 10 bases lining up with TRBD1. This CDR3 spans 13 amino acids. The trim removed 7 bases at V and 5 bases at J, leaving 5 bases unmatched. The germline CDR1 and CDR2 sequences are DFQATT and SNEGSKA (reference sequence).

In this sample, this clonotype turned up once. V usage is TRBV9 and J usage is TRBJ2-4, with TRBD2 as a possible D gene (5 bases). The J call may be incorrect, as the DNA end agrees better with TRBJ2-7. CDR1 SGDLS and CDR2 YYNGEE come from the germline V gene. The CDR3 extends over 13 amino acids. CDR3 in amino acids: CASSAPGTYEQYF. In nucleotides, the CDR3 is TGTGCCAGCAGCGCTCCCGGGACCTACGAGCAGTACTTC.

This clonotype was seen repeatedly, ten times or more. V and J are TRBV6-6 and TRBJ1-5; 9 bases agree with TRBD1. The germline CDR1 and CDR2 sequences are MNHNY and SVGAGI (reference sequence). V lost 7 bases and J lost 4; bases outside the gene matches: 5. The CDR3 runs to 14 residues. CDR3 amino acids: CASNTGTGNQPQHF. The DNA for the CDR3 is TGTGCCAGCAACACCGGGACAGGGAATCAGCCCCAGCATTTT.

Many counts were recorded for this clonotype. This sequence joins TRBV7-2 and TRBJ1-2; D is possibly TRBD1 (6 bases). The germline V gene has CDR1 SGHTA and CDR2 FQGNSA. Deletions cut 5 bases from V and 5 bases from J, with 18 bases between. The CDR3 extends over 15 amino acids. The CDR3 loop reads CASSPTPGAEYGYTF. The CDR3 DNA reads as TGTGCCAGCAGCCCCACACCGGGGGCAGAGTATGGCTACACCTTC.

Notes on this clonotype: The junction departs from germline at one end; a sequencing error may be responsible. The chain joins TRBV6-5 to TRBJ1-5; D might be TRBD1 (6 bases). The CDR3 has 14 residues. Germline V gene lookup returns CDR1 MNHEY and CDR2 SVGAGI. For the CDR3, the DNA is TGTCCCAGCAGTTACAAGGGGGGCAATCAGCCCCAGCATTTT. Protein sequence: CPSSYKGGNQPQHF.

This clonotype was counted only a few times. The V call is TRBV2, the J call TRBJ2-4, with unresolved D. With 1 base removed from V and 0 bases from J, the gap between germline ends came to 7 bases. The CDR3 extends over 15 amino acids. From germline, CDR1 is SNHLY and CDR2 FYNNEI. CDR3 nucleotide sequence: TGTGCCAGCAGTGAAGGCGTACGAGCCAAAAACATTCAGTACTTC. This encodes CASSEGVRAKNIQYF.